This T cell receptor (beta chain) is from a study of T cells after yellow fever vaccination (dated by TCRdb to about 2019). With respect to the entire study: The SMART-Seq v4 Ultra Low Input RNA kit was used to prepare libraries from fractions with low cell numbers. Bulk TCR alpha and beta repertoires were sequenced longitudinally to track T-cell clones before and after primary and booster YFV17D yellow fever vaccination. Two healthy male donors, one aged 18 to 30 and one aged 30 to 40 years, made up the cohort. Bulk PBMC replicates and cell subsets were isolated from blood drawn at multiple timepoints before and after both primary and secondary immunization.

Data came from an Illumina NovaSeq 6000. TCR cDNA was synthesized by 5'RACE template switching, through which a universal primer site and unique molecular identifiers were introduced. cDNA synthesis was primed from both the TCR alpha and TCR beta constant segments. Library amplification used two PCR steps, and the second PCR step added sample barcodes and sequencing adapters. Sequencing of the libraries was done on either Illumina HiSeq 2500 (2x100 bp) or NovaSeq (2x150 bp). The authors processed their data as follows. Demultiplexing of reads and collapsing into UMI consensus sequences were performed with MIGEC, and V(D)J alignment was carried out with MiXCR. Vaccine-responding clonotypes were identified with edgeR using replicate PBMC samples, with FDR below 0.01 and a log2 fold change above 5 up to day 15 being required. Each bulk clonotype was labeled CD4 or CD8 based on which sequenced repertoire, CD4 or CD8, contained the clonotype at higher abundance. TCRdb passed the public sequencing reads through fastp at Q25 and MiXCR, retaining productive beta sequences. CDR3 protein duplicates are merged, each entry listing the most common genes and DNA. In this record, the V and J calls reflect TCRdb's handling and not the investigators' own analysis. Present in this sample are about 340,000 distinct CDR3 sequences, 3% to 4.5% of which were seen just once. 20% to 25% of the sample is taken by the ten largest.

Its CDR3 holds 13 amino acids, cysteine through phenylalanine. The DNA shown is the 39-base CDR3, in frame from base 1. Concerning this clonotype: Its target antigen remains unknown. Base qualities are missing; no much larger clone stands one base away.

Per the publication, the treatment or condition label means: live attenuated yellow fever vaccine strain. Two biological replicates of bulk PBMCs were collected at each blood-draw timepoint. A standard Ficoll-Paque protocol was used to isolate PBMCs from peripheral blood. TriZol was used to extract RNA from bulk PBMCs, CD4 and CD8 fractions, and dextramer-positive and dextramer-negative fractions. The paper as a whole reports these results and caveats: Computational filtering was needed because FACS-sorted repertoires could contain abundant contaminating clonotypes from the bulk population. A small fraction of clonotypes appeared in both the CD4 and CD8 compartments, likely as a result of convergent recombination. The study included only two donors, which limits how far the findings can be generalized. Compared with the primary T-cell response, the secondary T-cell response was faster but weaker, reaching its peak on day 5 rather than on day 15. Most clones expanded after primary vaccination were re-detected after the booster (about 96% of CD4 and more than 70% of CD8), suggesting broad memory maintenance.

Recombination linked TRBV12-3 or TRBV12-4 to TRBJ2-5; the D assignment is uncertain and may be TRBD1 or TRBD2, with 6 bases supporting each. The J call may be in error: the DNA end matches TRBJ2-1 better. The sequencing used PBMCs, collected 5 days after the yellow fever booster vaccination. The sequence was collected from a man younger than 35 who received the YFV17D yellow fever vaccine. Read as DNA, the sequence is TGTGCCAGCATGATTTTGGGGGGCGAAACCCAGTTCTTC. Its amino acids are CASMILGGETQFF.